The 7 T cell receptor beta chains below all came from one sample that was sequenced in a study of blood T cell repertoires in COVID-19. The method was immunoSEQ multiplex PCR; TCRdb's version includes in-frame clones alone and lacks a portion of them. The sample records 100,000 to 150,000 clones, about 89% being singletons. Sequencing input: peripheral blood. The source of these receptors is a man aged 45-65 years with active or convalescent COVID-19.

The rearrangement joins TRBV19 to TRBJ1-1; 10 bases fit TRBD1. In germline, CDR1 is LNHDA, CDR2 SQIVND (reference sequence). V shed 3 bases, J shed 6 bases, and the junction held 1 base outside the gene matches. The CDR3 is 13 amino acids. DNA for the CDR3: TGTGCCAGTAGTATTGGGACAGGGGCTGAAGCTTTCTTT. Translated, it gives CASSIGTGAEAFF. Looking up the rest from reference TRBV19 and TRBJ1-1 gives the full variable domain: DGGITQSPKYLFRKEGQNVTLSCEQNLNHDAMYWYRQDPGQGLRLIYYSQIVNDFQKGDIAEGYSVSREKKESFPLTVTSAQKNPTAFYLCASSIGTGAEAFFGQGTRLTVV.

The CDR3 loop reads CASSPARSTAEAFF. The CDR3 coding sequence is TGTGCCAGCAGTCCCGCTAGGTCGACCGCGGAAGCTTTCTTT. The V gene is TRBV5-4, the J gene TRBJ1-1; D remains unclear. Germline V gives CDR1 SGHNT, CDR2 YYREEE (reference sequence). The germline V and J ends were trimmed by 5 bases and 8 bases, with 19 bases remaining between them. The CDR3 is 14 amino acids.

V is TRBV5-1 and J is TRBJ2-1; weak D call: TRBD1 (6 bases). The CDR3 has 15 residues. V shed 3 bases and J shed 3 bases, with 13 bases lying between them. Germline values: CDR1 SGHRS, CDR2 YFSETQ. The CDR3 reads CASSSTGFDYNEQFF. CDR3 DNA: TGCGCCAGCAGCTCGACAGGATTTGACTACAATGAGCAGTTCTTC.

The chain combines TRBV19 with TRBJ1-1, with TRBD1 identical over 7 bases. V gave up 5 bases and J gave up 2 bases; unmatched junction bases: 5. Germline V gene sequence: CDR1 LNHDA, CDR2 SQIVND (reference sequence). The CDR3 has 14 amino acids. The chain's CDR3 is CASSRRQGNTEAFF. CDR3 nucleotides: TGTGCCAGTAGTCGTCGACAGGGAAACACTGAAGCTTTCTTT. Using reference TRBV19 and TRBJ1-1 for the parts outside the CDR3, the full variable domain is DGGITQSPKYLFRKEGQNVTLSCEQNLNHDAMYWYRQDPGQGLRLIYYSQIVNDFQKGDIAEGYSVSREKKESFPLTVTSAQKNPTAFYLCASSRRQGNTEAFFGQGTRLTVV.

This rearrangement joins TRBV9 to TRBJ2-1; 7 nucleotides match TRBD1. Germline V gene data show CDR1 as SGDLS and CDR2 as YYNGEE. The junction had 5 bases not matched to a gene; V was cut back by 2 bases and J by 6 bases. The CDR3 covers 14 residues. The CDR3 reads CASSVTGRSNEQFF. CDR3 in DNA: TGTGCCAGCAGCGTGACAGGGAGATCCAATGAGCAGTTCTTC. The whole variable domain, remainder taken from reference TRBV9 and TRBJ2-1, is DSGVTQTPKHLITATGQRVTLRCSPRSGDLSVYWYQQSLDQGLQFLIQYYNGEERAKGNILERFSAQQFPDLHSELNLSSLELGDSALYFCASSVTGRSNEQFFGPGTRLTVL.

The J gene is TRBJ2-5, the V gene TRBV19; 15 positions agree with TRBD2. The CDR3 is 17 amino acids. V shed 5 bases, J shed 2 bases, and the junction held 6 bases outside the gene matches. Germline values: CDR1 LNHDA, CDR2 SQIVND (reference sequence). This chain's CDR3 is CASSPGLAGGLQETQYF. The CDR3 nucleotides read TGTGCCAGTAGTCCCGGACTAGCGGGGGGGCTACAAGAGACCCAGTACTTC.

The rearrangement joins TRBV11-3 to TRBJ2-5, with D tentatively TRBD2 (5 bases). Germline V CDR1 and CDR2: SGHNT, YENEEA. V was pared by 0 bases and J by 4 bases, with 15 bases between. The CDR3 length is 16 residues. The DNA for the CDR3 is TGTGCCAGCAGCTTAGACGGGCCTAGGGCGGGAGAGACCCAGTACTTC. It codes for CASSLDGPRAGETQYF.